One and the same sample provided the 21 T cell receptor beta chains below, sequenced in a study of response to subunit inactivated influenza vaccine. Using its own MiXCR run on the RT-PCR reads, TCRdb lists one record per CDR3 protein. Of more than 550,000 distinct CDR3 sequences in the sample, about 11% were seen once. This specimen consisted of PBMCs from blood, obtained on the day of vaccination. The source of these receptors is a man over 45 who received an inactivated influenza vaccine.

The V and J genes are TRBV20-1 and TRBJ1-2, with D maybe TRBD1 (5 bases). Germline values: CDR1 DFQATT, CDR2 SNEGSKA (reference sequence). There are 13 residues in the CDR3. V was pared by 6 bases and J by 2 bases, with 13 bases between. CDR3 nucleotide sequence: TGCAGTGCCAGGGACCCGGGGAACTATGGCTACACCTTC. The encoded protein is CSARDPGNYGYTF.

This clonotype was seen many times. This sequence joins TRBV11-2 and TRBJ2-1, with a possible D match to TRBD2 (5 bases). Between the trimmed V and J ends, which lost 5 bases and 0 bases, there was a span of 11 bases. From germline, CDR1 is SGHAT and CDR2 FQNNGV. The CDR3 consists of 15 residues. The CDR3 nucleotides read TGTGCCAGCAGCCAGAGGGTAGGCTCCTACAATGAGCAGTTCTTC. This translates into CASSQRVGSYNEQFF. Combining the CDR3 with reference TRBV11-2 and TRBJ2-1 gives the whole variable domain EAGVAQSPRYKIIEKRQSVAFWCNPISGHATLYWYQQILGQGPKLLIQFQNNGVVDDSQLPKDRFSAERLKGVDSTLKIQPAKLEDSAVYLCASSQRVGSYNEQFFGPGTRLTVL.

This chain links TRBV12-3 or TRBV12-4 with TRBJ2-7; 8 nucleotides agree with TRBD2. Trimming took 2 bases from V and 2 from J; bases not matched to a gene: 5. The CDR3 is made up of 15 amino acids. CDR3: CASSLKPGGPYEQYF. The CDR3 coding sequence is TGTGCCAGCAGTTTAAAGCCGGGGGGGCCCTACGAGCAGTACTTC.

This rearrangement joins TRBV10-2 to TRBJ2-1, with TRBD2 matching over 7 bases. The CDR3 sequence is 15 residues long. The germline V gene has CDR1 WSHSY and CDR2 SAAADI. V dropped 6 bases and J dropped 4; count of bases not matched to a gene: 9. Here the CDR3 DNA reads TGCGCCAGCAGCCACCGGGCTAGCGGATACAATGAGCAGTTCTTC. It is translated as CASSHRASGYNEQFF.

This clonotype was counted many times. The CDR3 loop reads CASSHGTSFETQYF. In nucleotides, the CDR3 is TGTGCCAGCAGTCACGGGACTAGCTTTGAGACCCAGTACTTC. The J gene is TRBJ2-5, the V gene TRBV12-3 or TRBV12-4, with TRBD2 identical over 9 bases. J gave up 5 bases and V 5 bases, and 6 bases lay outside the gene matches. The CDR3 runs to 14 residues.

This clonotype was recorded a few times. The V gene is TRBV24-1, the J gene TRBJ2-7; D ambiguous. Trimming stripped 6 bases from V and 5 bases from J, with 22 bases between. This CDR3 is built from 16 residues. Germline V lookup: CDR1 KGHDR, CDR2 SFDVKD. The CDR3 region has the DNA TGTGCCACCAGTCTCCGCTATGTACGAGGCAGAAACGAGCAGTACTTC. Protein: CATSLRYVRGRNEQYF.

This clonotype was detected only a few times. The chain has TRBV27 and TRBJ2-1; the match to TRBD1 covers 7 bases. CDR3 size: 16 residues. V was clipped by 1 base and J by 6 bases; unmatched bases: 9. Germline CDR1 and CDR2: MNHEY and SMNVEV (reference sequence). The CDR3 here is CASSLYYRGIINEQFF. The CDR3 DNA sequence: TGTGCCAGCAGTTTATATTACAGGGGTATAATCAATGAGCAGTTCTTC.

This chain links TRBV5-1 with TRBJ2-7; D remains unclear. V was shortened by 0 bases and J by 3 bases, with 7 bases between the two germline ends. CDR1 SGHRS and CDR2 YFSETQ come from the germline V gene. The CDR3 is made up of 13 amino acids. The CDR3 here is CASSLELVYEQYF. DNA for the CDR3: TGCGCCAGCAGCTTGGAATTAGTCTACGAGCAGTACTTC.

This clonotype was observed a few times. This chain links TRBV29-1 with TRBJ2-5, with D possibly matching TRBD2 (6 bases). The germline V and J ends were trimmed by 5 bases and 4 bases, with 11 bases remaining between them. The CDR3 covers 12 residues. From germline, CDR1 is SQVTM and CDR2 ANQGSEA. The CDR3 bases are TGCAGCGTTCGGAGGGCCGGAGAGACCCAGTACTTC. Protein sequence: CSVRRAGETQYF.

This clonotype was seen only a few times. The V and J genes are TRBV6-1 and TRBJ2-7; the D gene is possibly TRBD1 (6 bases). This CDR3 region has 16 residues. With 5 bases removed from V and 0 bases from J, the gap between germline ends came to 17 bases. Germline V gene data show CDR1 as MNHNS and CDR2 as SASEGT. In DNA, the CDR3 is TGTGCCAGCAGTCTGGACAGTTATTCCCCCTCCTACGAGCAGTACTTC. Its translation: CASSLDSYSPSYEQYF.

This clonotype was found many times. The CDR3 nucleotides are TGTGCCAGCAGCGCTTTGACTAGCGTCACCGGGGAGCTGTTTTTT. Encoded protein: CASSALTSVTGELFF. The chain uses TRBV9 and TRBJ2-2; TRBD2 agrees at 8 bases. This CDR3 comprises 15 residues. The V segment lost 3 bases and the J segment 4 bases; nucleotides outside the gene matches: 5. Germline V lookup: CDR1 SGDLS, CDR2 YYNGEE.

This clonotype appeared many times. The rearrangement uses TRBV27 and TRBJ1-5; no firm D call. The CDR3 is made up of 14 amino acids. Trimming shortened V by 1 base and J by 2 bases, and 6 bases separated the two germline ends. The germline V gene has CDR1 MNHEY and CDR2 SMNVEV (reference sequence). CDR3 nucleotides: TGTGCCAGCAGTTTATTTCAGGGCAATCAGCCCCAGCATTTT. It encodes CASSLFQGNQPQHF.

The table lists this clonotype with a few counts. The chain links TRBV10-3 to TRBJ2-7; 10 positions agree with TRBD2. Trimming cost V 3 bases and J 0 bases; bases outside gene matches: 8. The CDR3 sequence is 17 residues long. CDR1 is ENHRY, CDR2 SYGVKD, per germline. CDR3 loop: CAISDPGLAFSSYEQYF. The CDR3 coding sequence is TGTGCCATCAGTGACCCGGGACTAGCGTTCAGCTCCTACGAGCAGTACTTC.

This clonotype showed up just a few times. The J gene is TRBJ1-1, the V gene TRBV15; maybe TRBD1 (6 bases). The V end lost 7 bases, the J end lost 1 base, and 16 bases lay between the germline ends. The V gene's germline CDR1 is LNHNV and CDR2 YYDKDF (reference sequence). CDR3 size: 15 residues. DNA for the CDR3: TGTGCCACCACCACTGGGGGGGGGGCGAACACTGAAGCTTTCTTT. The encoded protein is CATTTGGGANTEAFF. The complete variable domain, with remaining parts taken from reference TRBV15 and TRBJ1-1, reads DAMVIQNPRYQVTQFGKPVTLSCSQTLNHNVMYWYQQKSSQAPKLLFHYYDKDFNNEADTPDNFQSRRPNTSFCFLDIRSPGLGDTAMYLCATTTGGGANTEAFFGQGTRLTVV.

The sample holds a few counts of this clonotype. The CDR3 region is CASSQGTSGSYNEQFF. The CDR3 coding sequence is TGTGCCAGCAGCCAGGGGACTAGCGGAAGCTACAATGAGCAGTTCTTC. The gene calls are TRBV4-2 and TRBJ2-1; 11 nucleotides match TRBD2. The ends lost 3 bases at V and 3 bases at J; junction bases unmatched: 4. The CDR3 is 16 residues long. CDR1 and CDR2 from the germline V gene are LGHNA and YNFKEQ.

This clonotype was seen more than once but under ten times. The chain has TRBV5-1 and TRBJ2-1; 9 nucleotides line up with TRBD2. This CDR3 has 19 residues. Germline CDR1 is SGHRS and CDR2 is YFSETQ. V lost 2 bases and J lost 5; bases outside the gene matches: 17. CDR3 DNA sequence: TGCGCCAGCAGCTTAAGCGGGGGGCTTGGCCGGCTAAGGAACAATGAGCAGTTCTTC. Its protein is CASSLSGGLGRLRNNEQFF. Filled out from reference TRBV5-1 and TRBJ2-1, the complete variable domain reads KAGVTQTPRYLIKTRGQQVTLSCSPISGHRSVSWYQQTPGQGLQFLFEYFSETQRNKGNFPGRFSGRQFSNSRSEMNVSTLELGDSALYLCASSLSGGLGRLRNNEQFFGPGTRLTVL.

This clonotype was picked up a small number of times. CDR3 coding DNA: TGCAGTGCCCCCTGGGGTTGGGACGAGCAGTACTTC. Amino acid sequence: CSAPWGWDEQYF. The gene calls are TRBV20-1 and TRBJ2-7; D is unclear. The CDR3 is 12 amino acids. Germline CDR1 reads DFQATT; CDR2 reads SNEGSKA (reference sequence). The V end lost 6 bases, the J end lost 5 bases, and 14 bases lay between the germline ends.

The chain links TRBV20-1 to TRBJ2-7, with 10 nucleotides matching TRBD1. Germline V gene data show CDR1 as DFQATT and CDR2 as SNEGSKA (reference sequence). The CDR3 has 14 residues. With V trimmed by 5 bases and J by 4 bases, 8 bases remained unmatched. DNA of the CDR3: TGCAGTGCTTTGGACAGGGGGTCCTATTACGAGCAGTACTTC. Protein sequence: CSALDRGSYYEQYF.

This clonotype was recorded a few times. The chain employs TRBV9 and TRBJ2-5, with 8 bases lining up with TRBD1. The CDR3 spans 17 residues. CDR1 and CDR2 (germline): SGDLS, YYNGEE. V shed 3 bases and J 1 base; nucleotides not matched to a gene: 11. CDR3 nucleotide sequence: TGTGCCAGCAGCGCAGGCCACCGACAGGGGTTCCAAGAGACCCAGTACTTC. Protein product: CASSAGHRQGFQETQYF.

Points on this clonotype: The conserved phenylalanine or tryptophan normally closing the CDR3 is absent here, so this likely arose from a read error. The limits of the CDR3 on the DNA are not certain, so only TCRdb's listed CDR3 is given. The genes are TRBV5-6 and TRBJ2-3. Germline V gives CDR1 SGHDT, CDR2 YYEEEE. The CDR3 has 15 residues if both end residues are counted. The CDR3 is CASSFGGNERPHEWT.

This clonotype was counted ten times or more. The rearrangement joins TRBV6-2 or TRBV6-3 to TRBJ2-1, with TRBD2 as a possible D gene (5 bases). This CDR3 is built from 16 residues. CDR1 is MNHEY, CDR2 SVGEGT, per germline. The V and J ends lost 2 bases and 0 bases respectively, with 11 bases between them. Here the CDR3 reads CASSYRRTHSYNEQFF. DNA for the CDR3: TGTGCCAGCAGTTACCGGCGGACTCACTCCTACAATGAGCAGTTCTTC.